This TCR beta chain was identified during a study of blood T cell repertoires in COVID-19. Participant reports of clinical history set cohort assignment. Sequencing was performed with immunoSEQ multiplex PCR; in TCRdb, only in-frame clones are kept and a portion is missing. The table shows roughly 160,000 clones, with roughly 80% occurring only once. The CDR3 totals 14 residues. V was shortened by 4 bases and J by 2 bases, with 12 bases between the two germline ends. Germline CDR1 is SGHTS and CDR2 is YDEGEE. This clone appeared a single time. Sequencing used PBMCs or T cells enriched from blood (not recorded which). The sequence came from a man aged 50 to 60 who had recovered from COVID-19. The chain combines TRBV5-8 with TRBJ1-2; possibly TRBD1 for D (5 bases). The CDR3 loop is CASSPRTQNYGYTF. The CDR3 nucleotides read TGTGCCAGCAGCCCCCGGACACAGAACTATGGCTACACCTTC.